This TCR beta chain emerged from a study of cytomegalovirus exposure and HLA in healthy donors. The PCR ran on 60 Vbeta and 13 Jbeta primers. This table comes from immunoSEQ multiplex PCR, and its TCRdb copy is limited to in-frame clones, with some not included. This table has about 95,000 clones, over 70% appearing once. Germline CDR1 and CDR2: SNHLY and FYNNEI. CDR3 size: 12 residues. Trimming took off 3 bases at V and 5 bases at J, with 6 bases between the two ends. The sequence was collected from a man aged 55 to 70 in good health and CMV-seronegative. Sequenced material: PBMCs. The rearrangement links TRBV2 to TRBJ2-3; D not certain. CDR3 sequence (DNA): TGTGCCAGCAGTGACTCCGTAGATACGCAGTATTTT. This encodes CASSDSVDTQYF.